These T cell receptor beta chains were read from a single sample in a study of T cell changes during pregnancy in multiple sclerosis. The data were produced by immunoSEQ multiplex PCR, yet TCRdb's version contains in-frame clones alone and is incomplete. Of about 34,000 clones listed, around 90% are singletons. This specimen consisted of CD8+ T cells from peripheral blood mononuclear cells, obtained in the third trimester of pregnancy. The receptors originated from a female donor with multiple sclerosis, enrolled in a pregnancy study. Each CDR3 is given with its conserved first and last residue. D genes are given only for firm matches. Rows may omit the clone size; those that give it use once, few, many or a size class.

clone size: NA; D gene: TRBD1; V gene: TRBV27; CDR3 protein: CASSFGTGGSPLHF
clone size: NA; D gene: NA; V gene: TRBV5-6; CDR3 protein: CASSPGFMNTEAFF
clone size: NA; D gene: NA; V gene: TRBV7-9; CDR3 protein: CASSLGGLYQETQYF
clone size: NA; D gene: TRBD2; V gene: TRBV2; CDR3 protein: CASSEGGGGNEQFF
clone size: NA; D gene: TRBD1; V gene: TRBV4-3; CDR3 protein: CASSQYYRGVGEQYF
clone size: NA; D gene: TRBD2; V gene: TRBV6-4; CDR3 protein: CASSSGGSGGTVVEQFF
clone size: NA; D gene: TRBD2; V gene: TRBV7-3; CDR3 protein: CASSFLGGEDEQFF
clone size: NA; D gene: TRBD2; V gene: TRBV27; CDR3 protein: CASSSIAGGLTDTQYF
clone size: NA; D gene: NA; V gene: TRBV7-3; CDR3 protein: CASSATGSDEQYF
clone size: NA; D gene: NA; V gene: TRBV19; CDR3 protein: CASSLGRGYEQYF
clone size: NA; D gene: NA; V gene: TRBV6-4; CDR3 protein: CASSVEGGSYNEQFF
clone size: once; D gene: NA; V gene: TRBV28; CDR3 protein: CASSWFRDTEAFF
clone size: NA; D gene: TRBD1; V gene: TRBV7-6; CDR3 protein: CASSGPGNGQGTYNEQFF
clone size: NA; D gene: TRBD1; V gene: TRBV15; CDR3 protein: CATSSNRGLTADTQYF
clone size: NA; D gene: NA; V gene: TRBV4-3; CDR3 protein: CASSQAPGLYETQYF
clone size: NA; D gene: NA; V gene: TRBV6-5; CDR3 protein: CASSPLGSGNEQFF
clone size: once; D gene: NA; V gene: TRBV29-1; CDR3 protein: CSGYGIGELFF
clone size: NA; D gene: NA; V gene: TRBV18; CDR3 protein: CASSPWGRVKEAFF
clone size: NA; D gene: TRBD1; V gene: TRBV6-1; CDR3 protein: CASTVAGTGSYEQYF
clone size: NA; D gene: TRBD1; V gene: TRBV27; CDR3 protein: CASSFGQANQPQHF
clone size: NA; D gene: NA; V gene: TRBV4-1; CDR3 protein: CASSQAVGAEFNYGYTF
clone size: NA; D gene: TRBD1; V gene: TRBV30; CDR3 protein: CAVRGPGNTIYF
clone size: NA; D gene: TRBD1; V gene: TRBV19; CDR3 protein: CASSWGQGDEQYF
clone size: NA; D gene: TRBD2; V gene: TRBV18; CDR3 protein: CASSPVRGAQETQYF
clone size: NA; D gene: TRBD1; V gene: TRBV7-9; CDR3 protein: CASSLGGGQGNQPQHF
clone size: NA; D gene: NA; V gene: TRBV13; CDR3 protein: CASSTRTEVYYEQYF
clone size: NA; D gene: NA; V gene: TRBV5-1; CDR3 protein: CASSGDWVEQYF
clone size: NA; D gene: TRBD2; V gene: TRBV2; CDR3 protein: CASIAGGTYEQYF
clone size: NA; D gene: NA; V gene: TRBV19; CDR3 protein: CASSWYADSYNEQFF
clone size: NA; D gene: TRBD1; V gene: TRBV7-2; CDR3 protein: CASSRGDRGGTDTQYF
clone size: NA; D gene: NA; V gene: TRBV7-3; CDR3 protein: CASSLTGNNEQFF
clone size: NA; D gene: TRBD1; V gene: TRBV6-6; CDR3 protein: CASRDRGPSYGYTF
clone size: NA; D gene: TRBD2; V gene: TRBV7-9; CDR3 protein: CASRSSGGAEETQYF
clone size: NA; D gene: NA; V gene: TRBV9; CDR3 protein: CASSVEGRSNQPQHF
clone size: once; D gene: NA; V gene: TRBV11-2; CDR3 protein: CASSTRVQETQYF
clone size: NA; D gene: NA; V gene: TRBV9; CDR3 protein: CASSAGVTSTDTQYF
clone size: once; D gene: TRBD1; V gene: TRBV10-3; CDR3 protein: CAISGGTGVAEAFF
clone size: NA; D gene: NA; V gene: TRBV15; CDR3 protein: CATSEGGGYTF
clone size: NA; D gene: TRBD2; V gene: TRBV19; CDR3 protein: CASSYGLAGPDTDTQYF
clone size: NA; D gene: TRBD2; V gene: TRBV6-6; CDR3 protein: CASMLSGGSRETQYF
clone size: NA; D gene: TRBD1; V gene: TRBV7-9; CDR3 protein: CASSLVGRTGNSYEQYF
clone size: NA; D gene: TRBD2; V gene: TRBV7-6; CDR3 protein: CASSGGLAGGSEQYF
clone size: NA; D gene: NA; V gene: TRBV18; CDR3 protein: CASSTTGQQSSPLHF
clone size: NA; D gene: TRBD2; V gene: TRBV7-2; CDR3 protein: CASSYPIAGGGTDTQYF
clone size: NA; D gene: TRBD1; V gene: TRBV4-3; CDR3 protein: CASSQDLQGGYSNQPQHF
clone size: NA; D gene: TRBD2; V gene: TRBV7-8; CDR3 protein: CASSWLAGGRLNEQFF
clone size: NA; D gene: NA; V gene: TRBV4-3; CDR3 protein: CASSQKGAGANVLTF
clone size: NA; D gene: TRBD1; V gene: TRBV7-6; CDR3 protein: CASSLAAGGGQPQHF
clone size: NA; D gene: NA; V gene: TRBV19; CDR3 protein: CASNLDRNTEAFF